A selection of T cell receptor beta chains follows, all from one sample in a study of identical twins. TCRdb reanalysed the 5' RACE reads using MiXCR and keeps one entry per CDR3 protein. The profile covers 500,000 or so distinct CDR3 sequences, with about 14% appearing a single time and 0.52% taken by the ten largest. The sample was also linked to a second study, of yellow fever vaccine responses in identical twins.

Sequencing was done on a sample of CD4+ T cells sorted from blood. These receptors were collected from a woman under 30 in good health. The CDR3 runs from the conserved cysteine through the conserved F or W. Not every row has a clone size; where given, it reads once, few, many or a size class.

CSTLSPGQETQYF | TRBJ2-5 | TRBV29-1 | .
CASSLVGLASGGTGELFF | TRBJ2-2 | TRBV11-2 | .
CASAGTGIEKLFF | TRBJ1-4 | TRBV12-3/TRBV12-4 | many
CATSDFIGLAGGRETQYF | TRBJ2-5 | TRBV24-1 | .
CSAREPVTGGEQYF | TRBJ2-7 | TRBV20-1 | many
CASSLSQTRLQETQYF | TRBJ2-5 | TRBV4-3 | .
CASSVRQKNTEAFF | TRBJ1-1 | TRBV9 | .
CSASFDSPTSTDTQYF | TRBJ2-3 | TRBV20-1 | few
CASSTPGTTGELFF | TRBJ2-2 | TRBV7-9 | few
CASSFDPQNNEQFF | TRBJ2-1 | TRBV12-3/TRBV12-4 | few
CSVVRLAGRFF | TRBJ2-1 | TRBV29-1 | few
CASSVGTSNEQFF | TRBJ2-1 | TRBV9 | many
CASSIGPNTGELFF | TRBJ2-2 | TRBV7-2 | few
CASSESGTVNSYEQYF | TRBJ2-7 | TRBV10-2 | many
CASSLYPDGGYTF | TRBJ1-2 | TRBV7-8 | few
CSARDPQGYAEAFF | TRBJ1-1 | TRBV20-1 | few
CASTPGPYYEQYF | TRBJ2-7 | TRBV7-9 | .
CASSLGPGLGNNEQFF | TRBJ2-1 | TRBV11-2 | few